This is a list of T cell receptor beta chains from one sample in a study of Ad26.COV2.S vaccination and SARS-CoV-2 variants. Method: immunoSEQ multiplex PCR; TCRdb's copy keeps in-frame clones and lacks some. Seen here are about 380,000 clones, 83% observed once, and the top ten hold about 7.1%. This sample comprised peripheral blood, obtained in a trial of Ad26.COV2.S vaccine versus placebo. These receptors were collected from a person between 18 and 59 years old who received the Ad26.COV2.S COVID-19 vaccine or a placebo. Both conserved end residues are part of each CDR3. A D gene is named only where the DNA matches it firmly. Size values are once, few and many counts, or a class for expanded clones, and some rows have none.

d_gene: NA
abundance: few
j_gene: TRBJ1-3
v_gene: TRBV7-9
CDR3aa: CALGVGNTIYF
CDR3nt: TGTGCACTCGGAGTGGGAAACACCATATATTTT

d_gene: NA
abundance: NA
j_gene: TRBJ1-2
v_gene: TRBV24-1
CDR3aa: CATSDPPQVGYTF
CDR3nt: TGTGCCACCAGTGACCCCCCGCAGGTTGGCTACACCTTC

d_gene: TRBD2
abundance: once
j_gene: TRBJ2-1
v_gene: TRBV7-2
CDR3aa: CASSPRTSGKNNEQFF
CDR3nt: TGTGCCAGCAGCCCCCGGACTAGCGGTAAAAACAATGAGCAGTTCTTC

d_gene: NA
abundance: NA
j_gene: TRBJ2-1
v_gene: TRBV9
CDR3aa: CASSVVGGSSYNEQFF
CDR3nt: TGTGCCAGCAGCGTAGTAGGCGGCAGCTCCTACAATGAGCAGTTCTTC

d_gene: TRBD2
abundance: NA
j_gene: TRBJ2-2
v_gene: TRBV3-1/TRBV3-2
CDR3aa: CASSPSGTNTGELFF
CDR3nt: TGTGCCAGCAGTCCAAGCGGGACCAACACCGGGGAGCTGTTTTTT

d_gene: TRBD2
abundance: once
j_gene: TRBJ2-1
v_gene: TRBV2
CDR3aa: CASLSYRSSGGHNEQFF
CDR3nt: TGTGCCAGCCTGTCTTATCGAAGCAGCGGGGGTCACAATGAGCAGTTCTTC

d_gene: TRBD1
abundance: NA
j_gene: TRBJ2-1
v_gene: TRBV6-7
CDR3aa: CASIPRDRGDNEQFF
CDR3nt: TGTGCCAGCATTCCTCGGGACAGGGGCGACAATGAGCAGTTCTTC

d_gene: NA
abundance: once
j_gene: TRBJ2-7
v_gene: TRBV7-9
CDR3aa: CASSLVEGEQYF
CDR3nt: TGTGCCAGCAGCTTAGTTGAGGGAGAGCAGTACTTC

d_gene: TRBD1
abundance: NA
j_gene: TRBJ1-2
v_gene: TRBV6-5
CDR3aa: CASRTGFHGYTF
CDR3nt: TGTGCCAGCAGGACAGGGTTCCATGGCTACACCTTC

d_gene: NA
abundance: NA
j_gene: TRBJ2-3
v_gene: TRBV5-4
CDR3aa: CASSFLQFTDTQYF
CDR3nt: TGTGCCAGCAGCTTCCTCCAGTTTACAGATACGCAGTATTTT

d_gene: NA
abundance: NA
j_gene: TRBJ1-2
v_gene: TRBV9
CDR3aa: CASSVDVWQTSGYSLYGYTF
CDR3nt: TGTGCCAGCAGCGTAGATGTGTGGCAAACCTCCGGGTATTCTCTGTATGGCTACACCTTC

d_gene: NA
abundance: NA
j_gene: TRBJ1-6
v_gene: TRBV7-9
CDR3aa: CASSPGSGRTPLHF
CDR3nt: TGTGCCAGCAGCCCAGGGTCTGGTAGGACACCCCTCCACTTT

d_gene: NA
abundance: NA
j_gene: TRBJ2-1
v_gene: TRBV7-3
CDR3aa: CASSLSAGSIDEQFF
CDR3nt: TGTGCCAGCAGCTTATCGGCTGGGAGTATCGATGAGCAGTTCTTC

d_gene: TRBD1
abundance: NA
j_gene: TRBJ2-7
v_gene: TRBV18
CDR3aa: CASSPRQGLGEQYF
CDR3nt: TGTGCCAGCTCACCTCGACAGGGTCTTGGGGAGCAGTACTTC

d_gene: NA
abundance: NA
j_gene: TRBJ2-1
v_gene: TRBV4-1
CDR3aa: CASSLLMPLRNEQFF
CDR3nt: TGCGCCAGCAGCCTTCTCATGCCTCTACGAAATGAGCAGTTCTTC